This TCR beta chain emerged from a study of cytomegalovirus exposure and HLA in healthy donors. Study observations and caveats: Rarity held for most TCR sequences, but there were some public TCRs that occurred in many donors.

Germline values: CDR1 MDHEN, CDR2 SYDVKM. Trimming removed 6 bases from V and 3 bases from J, with 12 bases in between. This CDR3 contains 13 residues. The data were produced by immunoSEQ multiplex PCR, yet TCRdb's version contains in-frame clones alone and is incomplete. Seen here are 92,000 or so clones, roughly 96% observed once, and the top ten hold 0.78%. In the case of this clone: What it recognizes is unknown.

The specimen sequenced was PBMCs. This clonotype was sampled from a young man in good health and CMV-seronegative. The V and J genes are TRBV28 and TRBJ2-7; the D gene is possibly TRBD1 (6 bases). The CDR3 here is CASRVQGSYEQYF. CDR3 coding DNA: TGTGCCAGCAGGGTACAGGGTAGCTACGAGCAGTACTTC.